The 5 T cell receptor beta chains below all came from one sample that was sequenced in a study of cytomegalovirus exposure and HLA in healthy donors. In the PCR, 60 Vbeta and 13 Jbeta primers were used. Here immunoSEQ multiplex PCR was the method, and the copy in TCRdb shows in-frame clones only, minus some. The table includes 120,000 or so clones, over 65% detected once. The specimen sequenced was PBMCs. These receptors all come from a woman between 45 and 60 years old in good health and CMV-seropositive.

The chain joins TRBV28 to TRBJ2-7; 11 bases agree with TRBD1. This CDR3 is 15 amino acids long. The trim removed 3 bases at V and 3 bases at J, leaving 4 bases unmatched. Germline lookup yields CDR1 MDHEN and CDR2 SYDVKM. The CDR3 DNA reads as TGTGCCAGCAGTTTCGGTGGGACAGGGGGCTACGAGCAGTACTTC. Its protein product is CASSFGGTGGYEQYF.

The CDR3 protein is CASSKQGAVTEAFF. The DNA of the CDR3 is TGTGCCAGCAGTAAACAGGGGGCCGTCACTGAAGCTTTCTTT. V usage is TRBV2 and J usage is TRBJ1-1; 9 bases map to TRBD1. This CDR3 contains 14 residues. V lost 5 bases and J lost 4; bases outside the gene matches: 5. Germline-derived CDR1 and CDR2 are SNHLY and FYNNEI.

This chain uses TRBV10-1 with TRBJ2-1, with 9 bases lining up with TRBD1. The CDR3 extends over 14 amino acids. CDR1 WNHNN and CDR2 SYGVQD come from the germline V gene (reference sequence). V lost 7 bases and J lost 7; bases outside the gene matches: 8. The CDR3, as DNA: TGCGCCAGCACTGATCCGGGACAGGGAAATGAGCAGTTCTTC. Protein product: CASTDPGQGNEQFF.

The count of this clone is one. This chain links TRBV7-9 with TRBJ1-1; the D is unclear. There are 14 residues in the CDR3. Trimming took off 5 bases at V and 1 base at J, with 11 bases between the two ends. CDR1 is SEHNR and CDR2 is FQNEAQ in the germline V gene (reference sequence). The CDR3 loop is CASSRAQENTEAFF. CDR3 nucleotides: TGTGCCAGCAGCCGTGCGCAGGAGAACACTGAAGCTTTCTTT.

A word on this clone: This sample includes further DNA sequences coding for the same CDR3. This chain joins TRBV19 and TRBJ1-5, with 8 bases matching TRBD1. The CDR3 has 14 amino acids. V shed 6 bases and J 1 base; nucleotides not matched to a gene: 2. Germline V gene lookup returns CDR1 LNHDA and CDR2 SQIVND (reference sequence). CDR3 bases: TGTGCCAGTAGAGGACAGGGAAGCAATCAGCCCCAGCATTTT. Encoded protein: CASRGQGSNQPQHF.